These 17 T cell receptor beta chains share one sample of origin, sequenced in a study of blood T cell repertoires in COVID-19. Sequenced by immunoSEQ multiplex PCR; TCRdb stores in-frame clones only, minus some. Found here are about 70,000 clones, roughly 86% of them singletons; the top ten hold 0.83%. Input material: peripheral blood. These receptors originate from a woman aged 70-85 years with acute or convalescent COVID-19.

This rearrangement joins TRBV6-5 to TRBJ1-1; the D is unclear. The CDR3 has 12 residues. Germline V lookup: CDR1 MNHEY, CDR2 SVGAGI. V was trimmed by 6 bases and J by 7 bases, leaving 12 bases between them. CDR3 loop: CASRWTKGEAFF. CDR3 in DNA: TGTGCCAGCAGGTGGACTAAGGGTGAAGCTTTCTTT.

This clone occurred once. The chain employs TRBV5-1 and TRBJ2-5; TRBD2 matches 7 bases. V shed 0 bases and J 4 bases; nucleotides not matched to a gene: 6. Germline lookup yields CDR1 SGHRS and CDR2 YFSETQ. There are 15 residues in the CDR3. CDR3 protein: CASSLAPGLGETQYF. The CDR3 region has the DNA TGCGCCAGCAGCTTGGCGCCCGGACTAGGAGAGACCCAGTACTTC.

This chain joins TRBV5-1 and TRBJ2-3; 7 nucleotides line up with TRBD2. The germline gives CDR1 SGHRS, CDR2 YFSETQ. Unmatched junction bases numbered 7, after V lost 0 bases and J lost 3 bases. The CDR3 consists of 16 residues. CDR3 amino acids: CASSLGRSGNTDTQYF. The CDR3 region has the DNA TGCGCCAGCAGCTTGGGAAGGAGCGGGAATACAGATACGCAGTATTTT.

The V gene is TRBV19, the J gene TRBJ2-1, with D tentatively TRBD2 (5 bases). Germline V CDR1 and CDR2: LNHDA, SQIVND (reference sequence). V was clipped by 7 bases and J by 0 bases, with 16 bases between them. The CDR3 runs 16 residues. In DNA, the CDR3 is TGTGCCAGTATGGGCCTAAGCGGAAGCTCCTACAATGAGCAGTTCTTC. Translation: CASMGLSGSSYNEQFF. The variable domain in full, completed from reference TRBV19 and TRBJ2-1, reads DGGITQSPKYLFRKEGQNVTLSCEQNLNHDAMYWYRQDPGQGLRLIYYSQIVNDFQKGDIAEGYSVSREKKESFPLTVTSAQKNPTAFYLCASMGLSGSSYNEQFFGPGTRLTVL.

This chain connects TRBV27 to TRBJ1-2; 8 bases fit TRBD1. V shed 10 bases, J shed 7 bases, and the junction held 17 bases outside the gene matches. The germline CDR1 and CDR2 sequences are MNHEY and SMNVEV (reference sequence). There are 15 residues in the CDR3. CDR3 sequence reads: CATRNVDRVTSGYTF. CDR3 DNA: TGTGCCACCCGCAACGTGGACAGGGTCACCTCTGGCTACACCTTC.

CDR3 nucleotide sequence: TGTGCCAGCAGCTTCCGGGACACCTCCTACGAGCAGTACTTC. Its translation is CASSFRDTSYEQYF. The genes are TRBV7-2 and TRBJ2-7; D may be TRBD1 (6 bases). Trimming took 3 bases from V and 0 from J, leaving 9 bases between them. Germline CDR1 reads SGHTA; CDR2 reads FQGNSA. This CDR3 has 14 amino acids.

There are a few counts of this clone. The J gene is TRBJ1-1, the V gene TRBV11-3, with a tentative D call TRBD1 (5 bases). V lost 5 bases to trimming and J lost 4 bases, with 11 bases between them. The CDR3 is 13 residues long. CDR1 is SGHNT and CDR2 is YENEEA in the germline V gene. The CDR3 here is CASSLGRGTEAFF. The CDR3 DNA reads TGTGCCAGCAGCCTGGGGAGGGGCACTGAAGCTTTCTTT.

This chain links TRBV10-3 with TRBJ1-2, with 12 nucleotides matching TRBD1. J was trimmed by 3 bases and V by 7 bases; bases with no gene match: 12. The CDR3 sequence is 17 residues long. CDR1 and CDR2 (germline): ENHRY, SYGVKD. In nucleotides, the CDR3 is TGTGCCATCAAGGCCGGGGACAGGGGGCAGAGGGACTATGGCTACACCTTC. Translated, it gives CAIKAGDRGQRDYGYTF.

DNA for the CDR3: TGTGCCAGCCAAAGCCCGTTAGCGGGACTTTACTACAATGAGCAGTTCTTC. It specifies CASQSPLAGLYYNEQFF. The chain carries TRBV27 and TRBJ2-1, with TRBD2 matching 8 bases. The germline CDR1 and CDR2 sequences are MNHEY and SMNVEV (reference sequence). The CDR3 totals 17 residues. The ends lost 8 bases at V and 3 bases at J; junction bases unmatched: 15.

The chain joins TRBV28 to TRBJ1-2; D is possibly TRBD1 (5 bases). The germline CDR1 and CDR2 sequences are MDHEN and SYDVKM. The CDR3 has 12 amino acids. Trimming took 10 bases from V and 8 from J, leaving 17 bases between them. The CDR3 bases are TGTGCCACGCCGGGGGGGTTCGGAGGCTACACCTTC. It specifies CATPGGFGGYTF.

This rearrangement joins TRBV2 to TRBJ1-4, with TRBD1 matching over 7 bases. V gave up 1 base and J gave up 7 bases; unmatched junction bases: 6. The V gene's germline CDR1 is SNHLY and CDR2 FYNNEI. The CDR3 loop spans 15 amino acids. In DNA, the CDR3 is TGTGCCAGCAGTGAAGTGACAGGGACAAGTGAAAAACTGTTTTTT. It is translated as CASSEVTGTSEKLFF.

V is TRBV18 and J is TRBJ2-1, with TRBD2 matching 10 bases. Per germline, CDR1 KGHSH and CDR2 LQKENI. The CDR3 consists of 17 residues. Unmatched junction bases numbered 9, after V lost 2 bases and J lost 5 bases. The CDR3: CASSPRGLAGVNNEQFF. CDR3 in DNA: TGTGCCAGCTCACCAAGAGGGCTAGCGGGAGTCAACAATGAGCAGTTCTTC.

The chain's CDR3 is CASSLGQGSSGANVLTF. DNA of the CDR3: TGTGCCAGCAGCTTAGGGCAGGGCAGCTCTGGGGCCAACGTCCTGACTTTC. The chain joins TRBV11-2 to TRBJ2-6; TRBD1 is a possible D gene (5 bases). Trimming pared 1 base from V and 0 bases from J, leaving 10 bases between. CDR3 length: 17 residues. Germline loops: CDR1 SGHAT, CDR2 FQNNGV. The variable domain in full, with the rest retrieved from reference TRBV11-2 and TRBJ2-6, is EAGVAQSPRYKIIEKRQSVAFWCNPISGHATLYWYQQILGQGPKLLIQFQNNGVVDDSQLPKDRFSAERLKGVDSTLKIQPAKLEDSAVYLCASSLGQGSSGANVLTFGAGSRLTVL.

The gene calls are TRBV6-2 or TRBV6-3 and TRBJ2-1, with 7 positions matching TRBD1. This CDR3 contains 15 residues. Per the germline V gene, CDR1 is MNHEY and CDR2 is SVGEGT. Losses at the gene ends were 6 bases for V and 5 bases for J; bases not matched to a gene: 10. CDR3 in DNA: TGTGCCAGCAGCCCAACAAATACAGGGGACAATGAGCAGTTCTTC. This gives the protein CASSPTNTGDNEQFF.

V usage is TRBV11-1 and J usage is TRBJ2-3; tentatively, D is TRBD2 (6 bases). With 1 base removed from V and 2 bases from J, the gap between germline ends came to 10 bases. This CDR3 has 15 residues. Germline V gene data show CDR1 as SGHAT and CDR2 as FQDESV (reference sequence). CDR3 nucleotide sequence: TGTGCCAGCAGCTTAGTTCAGGGACTCACAGATACGCAGTATTTT. The encoded protein is CASSLVQGLTDTQYF.

On this clone: This sequence may be a read error, since a much larger clone differs from it by one base. This rearrangement joins TRBV2 to TRBJ1-4, with 9 bases matching TRBD1. This CDR3 has 13 amino acids. The germline V gene has CDR1 SNHLY and CDR2 FYNNEI. Trimming removed 6 bases from V and 6 bases from J; junction bases left unmatched: 2. The CDR3 is CASSRDRDEKLFF. The CDR3 region has the DNA TGTGCCAGCAGCCGGGACAGGGATGAAAAACTGTTTTTT.

This sequence joins TRBV28 and TRBJ1-1, with a possible D match to TRBD1 (5 bases). This CDR3 contains 13 residues. Trimming left V 7 bases short and J 4 bases short, with 13 bases between. CDR1 and CDR2 (germline): MDHEN, SYDVKM. The CDR3 nucleotides are TGTGCCAGCACAGTCCAGGGTGGCACTGAAGCTTTCTTT. Translation: CASTVQGGTEAFF.